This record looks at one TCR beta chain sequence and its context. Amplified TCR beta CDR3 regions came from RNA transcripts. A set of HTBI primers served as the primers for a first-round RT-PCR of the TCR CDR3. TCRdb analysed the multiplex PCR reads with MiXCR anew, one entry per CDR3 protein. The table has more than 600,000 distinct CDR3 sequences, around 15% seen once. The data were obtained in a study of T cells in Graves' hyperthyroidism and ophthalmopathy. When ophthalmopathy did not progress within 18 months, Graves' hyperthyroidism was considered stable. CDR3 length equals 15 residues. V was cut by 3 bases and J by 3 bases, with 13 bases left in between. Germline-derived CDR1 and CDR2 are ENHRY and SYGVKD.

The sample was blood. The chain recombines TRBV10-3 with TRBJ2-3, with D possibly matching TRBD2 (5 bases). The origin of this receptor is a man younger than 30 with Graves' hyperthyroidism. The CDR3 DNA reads TGTGCCATCAGTGATCACGGGGTTGGGACAGATACGCAGTATTTT. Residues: CAISDHGVGTDTQYF.